One sample yielded the 21 T cell receptor beta chains listed below, sequenced in a study of cytomegalovirus exposure and HLA in healthy donors. 13 Jbeta primers and 60 Vbeta primers were used for the PCR. Repertoires were generated with immunoSEQ multiplex PCR, while TCRdb's copy carries only in-frame clones and drops some. The sample has about 120,000 clones, over 9.5% seen once. The sequencing input was PBMCs. The receptors were sampled from a woman younger than 30 in good health and CMV-seropositive.

This clone turned up a few times. Since the CDR3 does not end with the conserved phenylalanine or tryptophan, this likely comes from a read error. This sequence joins TRBV29-1 and TRBJ1-1; D remains ambiguous. This CDR3 has 11 residues. The germline V gene encodes CDR1 SQVTM and CDR2 ANQGSEA. In nucleotides, the CDR3 is TGCAGCGTTCGAGTGAAAACTGAAGCTTTCTTG. Its translation: CSVRVKTEAFL.

This clone was picked up a small number of times. The chain is built from TRBV4-2 and TRBJ1-5; D is unresolved. Germline V gene lookup returns CDR1 LGHNA and CDR2 YNFKEQ. Between the trimmed V and J ends, which lost 0 bases and 9 bases, there was a span of 15 bases. The CDR3 has 15 amino acids. DNA for the CDR3: TGTGCCAGCAGCCAAGAGACTGCAACGGATAGGCCCCAGCATTTT. Protein: CASSQETATDRPQHF.

In this sample, this clone turned up a few times. The gene calls are TRBV2 and TRBJ2-5; 7 nucleotides line up with TRBD1. The CDR3 has 14 residues. CDR1 is SNHLY, CDR2 FYNNEI, per germline. The junction had 6 bases not matched to a gene; V was cut back by 4 bases and J by 4 bases. CDR3 amino acids: CASSAGRGSETQYF. In DNA, the CDR3 is TGTGCCAGCAGTGCAGGCAGGGGGTCAGAGACCCAGTACTTC. The full variable domain, completed using reference TRBV2 and TRBJ2-5, is EPEVTQTPSHQVTQMGQEVILRCVPISNHLYFYWYRQILGQKVEFLVSFYNNEISEKSEIFDDQFSVERPDGSNFTLKIRSTKLEDSAMYFCASSAGRGSETQYFGPGTRLLVL.

There are a few counts of this clone. This chain connects TRBV29-1 to TRBJ2-3, with D possibly TRBD2 on 5 matching bases. The CDR3 totals 12 residues. Between the trimmed V and J ends, which lost 4 bases and 5 bases, there was a span of 10 bases. Germline CDR1 reads SQVTM; CDR2 reads ANQGSEA. The CDR3 spells CSVAEEIDTQYF. In nucleotides, the CDR3 is TGCAGCGTTGCGGAGGAGATAGATACGCAGTATTTT.

This sequence joins TRBV18 and TRBJ1-1; tentatively, D is TRBD1 (5 bases). Trimming left V 0 bases short and J 11 bases short, with 13 bases between. The CDR3 length is 13 residues. Per germline, CDR1 KGHSH and CDR2 LQKENI. The CDR3 DNA reads TGTGCCAGCTCACCACCGGGGGGGGTATTCGCTTTCTTT. The encoded protein is CASSPPGGVFAFF.

This clone turned up a few times. The chain couples TRBV28 to TRBJ2-2, with 7 bases that match TRBD1. V lost 6 bases to trimming and J lost 7 bases; unmatched junction nucleotides: 17. Germline V lookup: CDR1 MDHEN, CDR2 SYDVKM. CDR3 size: 17 residues. CDR3 amino acids: CASRKSAGRGFDGELFF. The CDR3 DNA reads TGTGCCAGCAGAAAATCAGCTGGCAGGGGGTTTGACGGGGAGCTGTTTTTT.

The rearrangement uses TRBV30 and TRBJ2-5; 8 positions match TRBD1. Looked up from germline, CDR1 is GTSNPN and CDR2 is SVGIG (reference sequence). CDR3 size: 13 residues. J lost 4 bases, V lost 3 bases, and 4 bases had no gene match. Here the CDR3 DNA reads TGTGCCTGGAGCTGGGGACAGGCAGAGACCCAGTACTTC. This translates into CAWSWGQAETQYF.

V gene TRBV7-8 combines with J gene TRBJ2-1, with 8 bases lining up with TRBD2. V dropped 5 bases and J dropped 9; count of bases not matched to a gene: 6. Per germline, CDR1 SGHVS and CDR2 FQNEAQ. The CDR3 is made up of 13 amino acids. DNA for the CDR3: TGTGCCAGCAGCCTCGGGAGGGCCGGTGAGCAGTTCTTC. Its protein product is CASSLGRAGEQFF.

This clone was detected only a few times. The J gene is TRBJ1-2, the V gene TRBV4-2; 7 bases fit TRBD1. The V gene end was trimmed by 1 base and the J gene end by 8 bases; junction bases not matched to a gene: 13. The CDR3 is 16 amino acids. Looked up from germline, CDR1 is LGHNA and CDR2 is YNFKEQ. The CDR3, as DNA: TGTGCCAGCAGCCAAGGTGACGGCAGGGGGATAGACGGCTACACCTTC. Protein sequence: CASSQGDGRGIDGYTF.

The chain uses TRBV6-5 and TRBJ2-1, with 7 positions matching TRBD2. V gave up 3 bases and J gave up 2 bases; unmatched junction bases: 4. CDR1 is MNHEY, CDR2 SVGAGI, per germline. The CDR3 covers 15 residues. The CDR3 bases are TGTGCCAGCAGTTATCGGGGAGGGGCCTACAATGAGCAGTTCTTC. Its protein product is CASSYRGGAYNEQFF.

V gene TRBV7-2 combines with J gene TRBJ1-2; D gene unclear. The ends were cut back, 5 bases at V and 8 bases at J, with 12 bases in the middle. Germline V gene sequence: CDR1 SGHTA, CDR2 FQGNSA. This CDR3 has 12 residues. The CDR3 sequence is CASSAWGGGYTF. The DNA of the CDR3 is TGTGCCAGCAGCGCCTGGGGAGGAGGCTACACCTTC.

This clone was picked up a small number of times. The rearrangement links TRBV7-3 to TRBJ2-1, with 9 nucleotides matching TRBD2. V was pared by 1 base and J by 9 bases, with 7 bases of the junction left unmatched. The CDR3 contains 15 residues. Germline lookup yields CDR1 SGHTA and CDR2 FQGTGA. The CDR3, as DNA: TGTGCCAGCAGCTTAAGCCTAGCGGGATTCGGTGAGCAGTTCTTC. It codes for CASSLSLAGFGEQFF. Based on the CDR3 plus reference TRBV7-3 and TRBJ2-1, the full variable domain is GAGVSQTPSNKVTEKGKYVELRCDPISGHTALYWYRQSLGQGPEFLIYFQGTGAADDSGLPNDRFFAVRPEGSVSTLKIQRTERGDSAVYLCASSLSLAGFGEQFFGPGTRLTVL.

This sequence joins TRBV10-2 and TRBJ2-5; 8 positions agree with TRBD2. The CDR3 loop spans 17 amino acids. V was clipped by 2 bases and J by 5 bases; unmatched bases: 13. Germline V CDR1 and CDR2: WSHSY, SAAADI. CDR3 DNA sequence: TGCGCCAGCAGTGAGCCCCCGGGAGGGGGGACTGGGGAGACCCAGTACTTC. It translates to CASSEPPGGGTGETQYF.

This clone was counted between two and nine times. The rearrangement joins TRBV7-9 to TRBJ2-7; maybe TRBD1 (5 bases). Germline CDR1 is SEHNR and CDR2 is FQNEAQ (reference sequence). The CDR3 contains 12 residues. The ends were cut back, 5 bases at V and 4 bases at J, with 9 bases in the middle. This CDR3 reads CASSVGQYEQYF. The CDR3 DNA reads as TGTGCCAGCAGCGTGGGGCAGTACGAGCAGTACTTC.

This clone was detected a few times. Other DNA sequences within the sample encode an identical CDR3. This chain connects TRBV25-1 to TRBJ1-4; the D is unclear. Germline lookup yields CDR1 MGHDK and CDR2 SYGVNS. The V and J ends lost 3 bases and 0 bases respectively, with 5 bases between them. This CDR3 is built from 14 residues. The CDR3 bases are TGTGCCAGCAGTGAGTCCGCAACTAATGAAAAACTGTTTTTT. As protein: CASSESATNEKLFF. Looking up the rest from reference TRBV25-1 and TRBJ1-4 gives the full variable domain: EADIYQTPRYLVIGTGKKITLECSQTMGHDKMYWYQQDPGMELHLIHYSYGVNSTEKGDLSSESTVSRIRTEHFPLTLESARPSHTSQYLCASSESATNEKLFFGSGTQLSVL.

The rearrangement links TRBV2 to TRBJ2-7, with 11 bases matching TRBD2. The CDR3 length is 16 residues. Losses at the gene ends were 6 bases for V and 6 bases for J; bases not matched to a gene: 13. The germline gives CDR1 SNHLY, CDR2 FYNNEI. CDR3 nucleotide sequence: TGTGCCAGCAGGAGACTAGCGGGACATTCGGCGGGCGAGCAGTACTTC. Its protein is CASRRLAGHSAGEQYF.

J is TRBJ2-1 and V is TRBV12-5, with D possibly matching TRBD2 (6 bases). Trimming stripped 1 base from V and 5 bases from J, with 9 bases between. The CDR3 totals 14 residues. CDR1 is LGHNT, CDR2 FRNRAP, per germline. The CDR3 nucleotides read TGTGCTAGTGGTTTGGCTAGCGCCCACAATGAGCAGTTCTTC. Protein: CASGLASAHNEQFF.

This clone was recorded a few times. The chain joins TRBV11-1 to TRBJ2-1; TRBD2 matches 7 bases. This CDR3 region has 13 residues. The germline V gene encodes CDR1 SGHAT and CDR2 FQDESV (reference sequence). V shed 5 bases, J shed 10 bases, and the junction held 8 bases outside the gene matches. This chain's CDR3 is CASSGPLAAEQFF. The CDR3 nucleotides are TGTGCCAGCAGCGGCCCTCTAGCGGCCGAGCAGTTCTTC.

In its sample, this clone was seen a few times. The V gene is TRBV28, the J gene TRBJ1-4; 8 nucleotides match TRBD1. Trimming took 6 bases from V and 8 from J; bases not matched to a gene: 8. Per the germline V gene, CDR1 is MDHEN and CDR2 is SYDVKM. This CDR3 is built from 14 residues. CDR3 sequence reads: CASSSTGVVEKLFF. The DNA for the CDR3 is TGTGCCAGCAGCTCGACAGGGGTAGTCGAAAAACTGTTTTTT.

This clone was counted between two and nine times. Distinct nucleotide sequences in the sample also encode this CDR3. The rearrangement uses TRBV15 and TRBJ1-2; the match to TRBD1 covers 10 bases. Germline V gene data show CDR1 as LNHNV and CDR2 as YYDKDF (reference sequence). The V segment lost 3 bases and the J segment 5 bases; nucleotides outside the gene matches: 3. CDR3 length: 14 residues. Here the CDR3 reads CATSRDRGVYGYTF. As DNA, the CDR3 is TGTGCCACCAGCAGGGACAGGGGGGTTTATGGCTACACCTTC.

This clone has only a few counts. V gene TRBV5-4 combines with J gene TRBJ2-7; weak D call: TRBD1 (6 bases). CDR3 length equals 16 residues. Germline V gives CDR1 SGHNT, CDR2 YYREEE (reference sequence). The germline V and J ends were trimmed by 3 bases and 3 bases, with 19 bases remaining between them. The CDR3 DNA reads TGTGCCAGCAGCTCTACAGGGACCAGTGGTGACTACGAGCAGTACTTC. The encoded protein is CASSSTGTSGDYEQYF.